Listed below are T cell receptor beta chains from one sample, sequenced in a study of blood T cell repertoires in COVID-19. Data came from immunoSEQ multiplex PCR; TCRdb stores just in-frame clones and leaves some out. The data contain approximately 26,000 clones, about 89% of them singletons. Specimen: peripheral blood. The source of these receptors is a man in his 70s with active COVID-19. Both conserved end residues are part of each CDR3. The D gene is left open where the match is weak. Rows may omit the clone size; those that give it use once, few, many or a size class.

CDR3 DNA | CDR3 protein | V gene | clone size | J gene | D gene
TGTGCCAGTAGTAGGCGGGGGGGCCCCTACAATGAGCAGTTCTTC | CASSRRGGPYNEQFF | TRBV19 | - | TRBJ2-1 | TRBD2
TGTGCCAGTAGTATTTCGGGCGGGGTGTTCTCCTACGAGCAGTACTTC | CASSISGGVFSYEQYF | TRBV19 | - | TRBJ2-7 | -
TGTGCCAGCAGCTTAAGGAGCGGCAGGACAGGGGGCGAGCAGTACTTC | CASSLRSGRTGGEQYF | TRBV7-2 | - | TRBJ2-7 | TRBD1
TGCGCCAGCAGCTCTAGCGGGGGTCCCTACGAGCAGTACTTC | CASSSSGGPYEQYF | TRBV5-1 | - | TRBJ2-7 | TRBD2
TGTGCCACGGCCGATCCCGGGTACTCTGGAAACACCATATATTTT | CATADPGYSGNTIYF | TRBV24-1 | - | TRBJ1-3 | -
TGTGCCAGCAGCCAACTCCGGGACAGCGATATGAACACTGAAGCTTTCTTT | CASSQLRDSDMNTEAFF | TRBV4-2 | once | TRBJ1-1 | TRBD1
TGTGCCAGCAGCCCCATAGCGGGGGGGGAGACCCAGTACTTC | CASSPIAGGETQYF | TRBV5-4 | - | TRBJ2-5 | TRBD2
TGTGCCAGCAGCCCTGCCTACGAGCAGTACTTC | CASSPAYEQYF | TRBV7-2 | - | TRBJ2-7 | -
TGTGCCAGCAGTCGACAGGGTCGGAGGGCAACTAATGAAAAACTGTTTTTT | CASSRQGRRATNEKLFF | TRBV6-6 | - | TRBJ1-4 | TRBD1
TGTGCCAGCATCCCGGGGGGGCTTCAGAACACCGGGGAGCTGTTTTTT | CASIPGGLQNTGELFF | TRBV7-9 | - | TRBJ2-2 | TRBD2
TGTGCCATCAGTCGCACCGGGGAGCTGTTTTTT | CAISRTGELFF | TRBV10-3 | - | TRBJ2-2 | -
TGTGCCAGCAGCGTCAGCGGGGGTACCTCCTACGAGCAGTACTTC | CASSVSGGTSYEQYF | TRBV9 | - | TRBJ2-7 | TRBD2
TGTGCCTGGAGTGGCTGGACAGGGGATGAAGCTTTCTTT | CAWSGWTGDEAFF | TRBV30 | few | TRBJ1-1 | TRBD1
TGTGCCAGCTCACCCACTAGCGGGGGTTCCTACGAGCAGTACTTC | CASSPTSGGSYEQYF | TRBV18 | - | TRBJ2-7 | TRBD2
TGTGCCAGCCGGGGGGCTTACGGGGAAGCTTTCTTT | CASRGAYGEAFF | TRBV28 | - | TRBJ1-1 | -
TGTGCCAGCAGTTACTCGAGTCAGGGGGGAACCTACGAGCAGTACTTC | CASSYSSQGGTYEQYF | TRBV6-5 | - | TRBJ2-7 | -
TGTGCCAGCTCACCACCGGGGACTCCTGGAAACACCATATATTTT | CASSPPGTPGNTIYF | TRBV18 | - | TRBJ1-3 | -
TGTGCCTGGGACAGGGGGAAGATGCGGGGCAATCAGCCCCAGCATTTT | CAWDRGKMRGNQPQHF | TRBV30 | few | TRBJ1-5 | TRBD1
TGTGCCAGCAGCTTACGGCCGGGGAGCTCCTACGAGCAGTACTTC | CASSLRPGSSYEQYF | TRBV13 | - | TRBJ2-7 | -
TGTGCCAGTAGTACCACAGCTTTCACGAACACCGGGGAGCTGTTTTTT | CASSTTAFTNTGELFF | TRBV19 | - | TRBJ2-2 | -
TGTGCCAGCAGTTTACCCGGGGGAACAGATACGCAGTATTTT | CASSLPGGTDTQYF | TRBV28 | - | TRBJ2-3 | -
TGTGCCAGCAGCCAACGGGGACTAGCGGGGGGGCAGGAGACCCAGTACTTC | CASSQRGLAGGQETQYF | TRBV3-1/TRBV3-2 | - | TRBJ2-5 | TRBD2
TGTGCCAGTAGTATATCAGGCAAAGGGGGCAATCAGCCCCAGCATTTT | CASSISGKGGNQPQHF | TRBV19 | - | TRBJ1-5 | -
TGTGCCAGCAGCCACCATGCACCCGTGGGCCCCACAGATACGCAGTATTTT | CASSHHAPVGPTDTQYF | TRBV14 | - | TRBJ2-3 | -
TGCGCCAGCAGCCCAGGGGGGTTAAGCGATGAGCAGTTCTTC | CASSPGGLSDEQFF | TRBV5-1 | - | TRBJ2-1 | -
TGTGCCACCAGCCAGGGGAGGGATAGCAATCAGCCCCAGCATTTT | CATSQGRDSNQPQHF | TRBV15 | once | TRBJ1-5 | -